The 2 T cell receptor beta chains listed next were all sequenced from one sample in a study of beta chain features in type 1 diabetes. The sequenced template was cDNA made from the entire isolated RNA. The data were produced by immunoSEQ multiplex PCR, yet TCRdb's version contains in-frame clones alone and is incomplete. In the table there are approximately 84,000 clones, approximately 32% of which are singletons. Material: stem cell memory CD4+ T cells from blood. The origin of the receptors is a woman aged 18-29 years in good health.

This clone was counted between two and nine times. This rearrangement joins TRBV5-1 to TRBJ1-1; no clear D gene. Germline lookup yields CDR1 SGHRS and CDR2 YFSETQ. V was cut by 7 bases and J by 0 bases, with 13 bases left in between. The CDR3 length is 14 residues. The CDR3 nucleotides are TGCGCCAGCCGTCCTCAACAGCTGAACACTGAAGCTTTCTTT. It specifies CASRPQQLNTEAFF.

The chain carries TRBV5-1 and TRBJ2-1; 8 positions agree with TRBD2. J lost 0 bases, V lost 4 bases, and 3 bases had no gene match. Germline loops: CDR1 SGHRS, CDR2 YFSETQ. The CDR3 length is 15 residues. This CDR3 is CASSKRERSYNEQFF. The DNA for the CDR3 is TGCGCCAGCAGCAAGCGGGAGCGCTCCTACAATGAGCAGTTCTTC.